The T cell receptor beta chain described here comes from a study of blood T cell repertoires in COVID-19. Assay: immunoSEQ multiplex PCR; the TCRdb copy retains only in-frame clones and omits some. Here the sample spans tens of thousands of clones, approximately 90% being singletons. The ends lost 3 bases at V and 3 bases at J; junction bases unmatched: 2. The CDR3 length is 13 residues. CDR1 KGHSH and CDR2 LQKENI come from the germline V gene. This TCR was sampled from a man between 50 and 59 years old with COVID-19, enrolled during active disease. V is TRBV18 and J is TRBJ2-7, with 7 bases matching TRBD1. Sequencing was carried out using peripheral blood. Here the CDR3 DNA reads TGTGCCAGCTCACCCGGGACAGACTACGAGCAGTACTTC. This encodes CASSPGTDYEQYF.